This T cell receptor beta chain was identified in a study of cytomegalovirus exposure and HLA in healthy donors. Study findings and constraints: Later analysis identified around 15,000 TCR beta sequences associated with HLA alleles, using a false discovery rate threshold of 0.05. An analysis was carried out later, and it reportedly showed fewer N-insertions in an Asian-associated ancestry cluster than the approximately 710-donor mean.

For this clone: Its antigen is as yet unknown.

PCR used 60 Vbeta primers and 13 Jbeta primers. Libraries were prepared by immunoSEQ multiplex PCR; TCRdb keeps only in-frame clonotypes and omits some of them. The table includes 100,000 to 150,000 clones, roughly 80% detected once. Sequenced: PBMCs. This receptor was obtained from a man aged 35-49 years in good health and CMV-seronegative.

The CDR3 nucleotides read TGTGCCAGCTCGCCCGGGACAGGGGGCATGCAGCCCCAGCATTTT. Its protein is CASSPGTGGMQPQHF. V gene TRBV18 combines with J gene TRBJ1-5, with 12 positions matching TRBD1. The V gene end was trimmed by 6 bases and the J gene end by 7 bases; junction bases not matched to a gene: 7. This CDR3 region has 15 residues. From germline, CDR1 is KGHSH and CDR2 LQKENI.